This TCR beta chain was found in a study of T cell responses to AZD1222 COVID-19 vaccine (dated by TCRdb to the early 2020s). Background on the whole study: AZD1222 recipients with second doses at about 4 weeks or about 12 weeks were pooled, because spike-specific TCR depth and breadth did not differ between schedules. TCR sequencing was performed for roughly 250 trial participants, of whom 200 to 210 were given two doses of AZD1222 and approximately 26 were given two doses of MenACWY control vaccine. Trial participants were enrolled into age subgroups of 18-55, 56-69 and 70-plus years, which contained about 150, 27 and 61 TCR-sequenced participants, respectively. General study outcomes and caveats: In the small 56-69-year group, the increase in depth fell short of significance, most likely because of low power. Reportedly, close to half of the unique spike-specific TCRs recognized epitopes lying outside the regions that are mutated in the B.1.351 and B.1.1.7 variants. Participants were mostly white British, with more females than males. The authors suggested clonal diversity may have been underestimated. After two AZD1222 doses, both the breadth and the depth of spike-specific TCRs were significantly higher than at day 0 and than in MenACWY recipients. Vaccine-associated CD4 TCRs spanned the whole spike protein, with dominant responses in regions 160-218 and 743-854. No day 14 peak-response samples were available, so repertoires were characterized only after the peak T cell response. Conclusions about previously exposed vaccinees are limited because only six or seven AZD1222 recipients were SARS-CoV-2 seropositive at baseline.

From a lookup of the germline V gene, CDR1 and CDR2 are MNHEY and SVGAGI. The CDR3 spans 14 residues, from the cysteine through the phenylalanine. CDR3 DNA only is kept here, 42 bases in frame from base 1. V drops 6 bases and J drops 5 bases, leaving 16 bases in between. The table lists this clone with a count of one. The target of this receptor is not known. Base-call qualities are not available, and no considerably larger clone is one nucleotide away. What the time point label conveys for this sample: baseline before first vaccination. Vaccinee samples were obtained from the UK trials COV001 and COV002, which included a single-blind randomized controlled phase 2/3 trial of AZD1222 (ChAdOx1 nCoV-19) in healthy adults. For TCRbeta chain sequencing, PBMC samples from trial participants were taken at day 0 and at day 28 after the second dose. The CDR3 regions of human TCRbeta chains were subjected to immunosequencing. On the authors' methods: TCRs in the repertoires were compared against a reference library of SARS-CoV-2-specific TCRs that had been generated with the MIRA antigen-specificity platform. Breadth was defined as the fraction of unique TCRs that were SARS-CoV-2-associated, and depth was defined as the fraction of total T cells that were SARS-CoV-2-associated. Using the MIRA data, each spike-specific TCR was assigned both to the spike region to which the TCR was reactive and to a CD4 or CD8 class. Log10-transformed breadth and depth values were compared by one-way ANOVA with Sidak's multiple comparisons tests. The immuneACCESS repertoire file appears here via TCRdb, limited to in-frame rearrangements. These files lack a portion of the clones; in checked studies, under half of the deficit traces to unresolved V genes, and the cause of the others is not known. D and trimming come from the DNA, and the V and J calls and clone size come from that table. For this sample the table gives 100,000 or so clones, of which approximately 93% were detected only once. The ten largest clones represent 4.5% of the sample.

The rearrangement joined TRBV6-5 to TRBJ1-1; a tentative D match to TRBD1 spans 6 bases. The sample in question was peripheral blood, obtained on day 0 of AZD1222 vaccination. This receptor was taken from an adult in good health. The DNA sequence is given as TGTGCCAGCAGCCCACGGGGGGCGAGGACTGAAGCTTTCTTT. This translates into CASSPRGARTEAFF.